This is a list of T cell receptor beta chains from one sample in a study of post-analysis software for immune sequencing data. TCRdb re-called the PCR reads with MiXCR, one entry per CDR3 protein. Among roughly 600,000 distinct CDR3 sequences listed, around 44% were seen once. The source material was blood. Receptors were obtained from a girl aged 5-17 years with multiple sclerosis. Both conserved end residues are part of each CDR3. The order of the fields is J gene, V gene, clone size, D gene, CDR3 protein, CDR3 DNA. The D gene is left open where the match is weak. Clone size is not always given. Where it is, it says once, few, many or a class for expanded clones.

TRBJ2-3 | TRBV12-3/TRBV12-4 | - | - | CASRLVVWGTDTQYF | TGTGCCAGCAGGCTAGTAGTATGGGGCACAGATACGCAGTATTTT
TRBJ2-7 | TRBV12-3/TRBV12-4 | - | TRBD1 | CASRTGTGDYEQYF | TGTGCCAGCAGGACCGGGACAGGGGACTACGAGCAGTACTTC
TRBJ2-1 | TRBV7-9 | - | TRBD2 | CASSLWTSGRANEQFF | TGTGCCAGCAGCTTATGGACTAGCGGGAGGGCCAATGAGCAGTTCTTC
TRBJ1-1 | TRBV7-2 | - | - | CASSLELSGNTEAFF | TGTGCCAGCAGCTTAGAGTTATCTGGGAACACTGAAGCTTTCTTT
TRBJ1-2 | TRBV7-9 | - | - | CASSPYNVASSYGYTF | TGTGCCAGCAGCCCATACAATGTGGCCTCCTCCTATGGCTACACCTTC
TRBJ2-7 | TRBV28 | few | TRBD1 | CASSSPPGQGGHEQYF | TGTGCCAGCAGTTCCCCCCCGGGACAGGGTGGACACGAGCAGTACTTC
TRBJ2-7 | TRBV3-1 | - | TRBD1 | CASSAKPDRVPYEQYF | TGTGCCAGCAGCGCTAAACCAGACAGGGTCCCCTACGAGCAGTACTTC
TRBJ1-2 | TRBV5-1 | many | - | CASSLEWGADGYTF | TGCGCCAGCAGCTTGGAGTGGGGGGCGGACGGCTACACCTTC
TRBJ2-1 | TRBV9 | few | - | CASSSTGGPYNEQFF | TGTGCCAGCAGCTCCACCGGGGGCCCGTACAATGAGCAGTTCTTC
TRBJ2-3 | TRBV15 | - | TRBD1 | CATSHRDRDADTQYF | TGTGCCACCAGTCACCGGGACAGGGATGCAGATACGCAGTATTTT
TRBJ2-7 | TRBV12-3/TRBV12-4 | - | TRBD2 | CVSSHQRDRHYEQYF | TGTGTCAGCAGCCACCAGCGGGATAGGCACTACGAGCAGTACTTC
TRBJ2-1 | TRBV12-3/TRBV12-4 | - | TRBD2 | CASSYSGRGNEQFF | TGTGCCAGCAGTTATAGCGGGAGGGGCAATGAGCAGTTCTTC
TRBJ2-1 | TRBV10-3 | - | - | CAISDPRVSGDNEQFF | TGTGCCATCAGTGACCCCCGGGTTAGCGGAGACAATGAGCAGTTCTTC
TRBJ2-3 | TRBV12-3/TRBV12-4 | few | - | CASSFQRSTDTQYF | TGTGCCAGCAGTTTCCAGCGCAGCACAGATACGCAGTATTTT
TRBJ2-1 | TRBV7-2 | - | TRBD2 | CASSKRGGGLAGHNEQFF | TGTGCCAGCAGCAAAAGGGGCGGCGGACTAGCGGGGCACAATGAGCAGTTCTTC
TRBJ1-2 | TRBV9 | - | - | CASSARTAPNYGYTF | TGTGCCAGCAGCGCCCGGACAGCCCCCAACTATGGCTACACCTTC
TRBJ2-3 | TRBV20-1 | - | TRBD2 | CSAGTSGRADTQYF | TGCAGTGCTGGGACTAGCGGGAGGGCAGATACGCAGTATTTT
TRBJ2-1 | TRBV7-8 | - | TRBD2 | CASSLGTSGIQDEQFF | TGTGCCAGCAGCTTAGGGACTAGCGGGATTCAAGATGAGCAGTTCTTC
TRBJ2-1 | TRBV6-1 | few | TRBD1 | CASNLRGDRSYNEQFF | TGTGCCAGCAACCTAAGGGGGGACAGGTCCTACAATGAGCAGTTCTTC
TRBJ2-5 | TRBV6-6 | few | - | CASSYSTLRRPQETQYF | TGTGCCAGCAGTTACTCGACACTTAGGAGGCCTCAAGAGACCCAGTACTTC
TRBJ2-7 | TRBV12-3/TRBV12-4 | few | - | CASSWDSGYYEQYF | TGTGCCAGCAGTTGGGATAGCGGATACTACGAGCAGTACTTC
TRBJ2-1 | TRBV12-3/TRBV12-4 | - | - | CASSFPRPLFNEQFF | TGTGCCAGCAGTTTTCCCAGACCATTGTTCAATGAGCAGTTCTTC
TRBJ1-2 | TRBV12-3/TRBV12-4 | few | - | CATLGLGGDYGYTF | TGTGCCACTCTAGGGCTGGGAGGCGACTATGGCTACACCTTC
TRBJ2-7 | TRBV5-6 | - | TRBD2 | CASSQLAGATYEQYF | TGTGCCAGCAGCCAACTAGCGGGGGCCACCTACGAGCAGTACTTC
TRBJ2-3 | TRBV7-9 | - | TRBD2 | CASSSSSRGGLYRTDTQYF | TGTGCCAGCAGTTCATCCTCTCGGGGGGGGCTATACCGCACAGATACGCAGTATTTT
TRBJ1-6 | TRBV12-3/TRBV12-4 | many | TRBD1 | CASSLGDRGSPLHF | TGTGCCAGCAGTTTAGGAGACAGGGGTTCACCCCTCCACTTT
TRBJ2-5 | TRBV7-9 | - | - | CASGRQGASGTQEQYF | TGTGCCAGCGGCCGACAGGGGGCTAGCGGGACCCAGGAGCAGTACTTC
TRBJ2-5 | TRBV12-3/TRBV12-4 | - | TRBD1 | CASSDREETQYF | TGTGCCAGCAGCGACAGGGAAGAGACCCAGTACTTC
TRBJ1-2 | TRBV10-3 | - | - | CAISATDYGYTF | TGTGCCATCAGCGCGACGGACTATGGCTACACCTTC